This T cell receptor beta chain was sequenced in a study of shared clonotypes between healthy human individuals. Study background: Per-donor plates numbered three CD4 naive, three CD4 memory, two CD8 naive and one CD8 memory.

For each subset, genomic DNA was distributed in equal portions over several immunoSEQ plates. Assay: immunoSEQ multiplex PCR; the TCRdb copy retains only in-frame clones and omits some. The repertoire holds 1.4 million or so clones, with 98% as singletons. The CD4+ fraction was divided into a CD45RA+ naive subset and a CD45RA-negative memory subset. The CDR3 totals 12 residues. CDR1 is MDHEN, CDR2 SYDVKM, per germline. With 8 bases removed from V and 4 bases from J, the gap between germline ends came to 11 bases. The sequenced material came from naive CD4+ T cells sorted from blood. Regarding subset: CD45RA+ positively selected. The clonotype comes from a young man in good health. J is TRBJ1-2 and V is TRBV28; possible D gene TRBD1, 5 bases. CDR3 region: CASGGTTYGYTF. Here the CDR3 DNA reads TGTGCCAGCGGGGGGACTACCTATGGCTACACCTTC.